A selection of T cell receptor beta chains follows, all from one sample in a study of shared clonotypes between healthy human individuals. Sequenced by immunoSEQ multiplex PCR; TCRdb stores in-frame clones only, minus some. The data show over a million clones, with 75% to 85% seen just once and around 0.61% held by the top ten. Sequencing was performed on memory CD4+ T cells from PBMCs. Source of these receptors: a young man in good health. Some clones in this sample may be carry-over from other donors' samples. Each CDR3 is given with its conserved first and last residue. Each record gives: D gene, J gene, V gene, clone size, CDR3 protein, CDR3 DNA. A D gene is named only where the DNA matches it firmly. Rows give clone size only sometimes, using once, few, many, or a class for an expanded clone.

TRBD2 TRBJ2-1 TRBV7-3 many CASSDTGTSGYNEQFF TGTGCCAGCAGCGACACCGGGACTAGCGGTTACAATGAGCAGTTCTTC
- TRBJ2-5 TRBV7-3 - CASSSYSGPETQYF TGTGCCAGCAGCTCCTATAGCGGCCCAGAGACCCAGTACTTC
TRBD2 TRBJ2-1 TRBV9 - CASSWTSGSYNEQFF TGTGCCAGCAGTTGGACTAGCGGGTCCTACAATGAGCAGTTCTTC
- TRBJ2-3 TRBV14 - CASSQGVWSDTQYF TGTGCCAGCAGCCAAGGGGTTTGGTCAGATACGCAGTATTTT
- TRBJ1-5 TRBV6-5 - CASSYGTGSNQPQHF TGTGCCAGCAGTTACGGGACGGGTAGCAATCAGCCCCAGCATTTT
- TRBJ1-3 TRBV18 - CASSPPAGRGVTIYF TGTGCCAGCTCACCACCGGCAGGGAGAGGTGTCACCATATATTTT
- TRBJ2-7 TRBV18 - CASSPMSNQGVVGSQYF TGTGCCAGCTCACCAATGAGTAACCAGGGTGTAGTCGGATCGCAGTACTTC
- TRBJ1-1 TRBV28 - CASSPAGTATMNTEAFF TGTGCCAGCAGCCCTGCCGGGACCGCAACAATGAACACTGAAGCTTTCTTT
- TRBJ1-5 TRBV9 - CASSVLLSRSSNQPQHF TGTGCCAGCAGCGTATTATTGTCCAGGTCGAGCAATCAGCCCCAGCATTTT
TRBD1 TRBJ1-1 TRBV5-1 - CASSTGQGGVGTEAFF TGCGCCAGCAGCACCGGACAGGGGGGAGTGGGCACTGAAGCTTTCTTT
TRBD1 TRBJ1-4 TRBV19 - CASSTPRTGDTEKLFF TGTGCCAGTAGTACACCCAGGACAGGTGATACCGAAAAACTGTTTTTT
- TRBJ1-6 TRBV30 few CAWSVGTDNSPLHF TGTGCCTGGAGTGTGGGGACGGATAATTCACCCCTCCACTTT
TRBD2 TRBJ2-7 TRBV27 - CASSSPSSGTGGEQYF TGTGCCAGCAGTTCGCCCTCTAGCGGGACTGGGGGAGAGCAGTACTTC
TRBD2 TRBJ2-7 TRBV5-4 - CASSLVYSGGEQYF TGTGCCAGCAGCTTGGTGTATTCGGGGGGCGAGCAGTACTTC
TRBD2 TRBJ2-3 TRBV5-1 - CASSLTGGPDTQYF TGCGCCAGCAGCTTGACGGGAGGCCCAGATACGCAGTATTTT
TRBD2 TRBJ2-3 TRBV5-6 once CASSLRGRSTDTQYF TGTGCCAGCAGCTTGCGCGGGAGAAGCACAGATACGCAGTATTTT
TRBD2 TRBJ2-7 TRBV7-2 - CASSPQAGGRSYEQYF TGTGCCAGCAGTCCCCAAGCGGGAGGGCGGTCCTACGAGCAGTACTTC
- TRBJ1-2 TRBV7-2 - CASSPSAGVSANYGYTF TGTGCCAGCAGCCCCTCGGCAGGGGTTTCGGCTAACTATGGCTACACCTTC
TRBD2 TRBJ2-2 TRBV4-1 - CASSGREVSNTGELFF TGCGCCAGCAGCGGGCGGGAGGTTTCGAACACCGGGGAGCTGTTTTTT
- TRBJ1-3 TRBV6-1 many CASHSAGNTIYF TGTGCCAGCCACTCCGCTGGAAACACCATATATTTT
- TRBJ2-2 TRBV7-8 once CASSFSLGGAGELFF TGTGCCAGCAGCTTCTCCCTCGGGGGTGCCGGGGAGCTGTTTTTT
- TRBJ1-1 TRBV7-9 - CASSLPENRGAFF TGTGCCAGCAGCTTACCCGAGAACCGGGGAGCTTTCTTT
- TRBJ2-1 TRBV4-1 - CASSQDSGTPRFF TGCGCCAGCAGCCAAGATTCGGGGACGCCCCGGTTCTTC
- TRBJ1-5 TRBV15 - CATSRGFTGQPQHF TGTGCCACCAGCAGAGGGTTCACCGGTCAGCCCCAGCATTTT
- TRBJ2-7 TRBV5-1 - CASSLIVSSYEQYF TGCGCCAGCAGCTTGATAGTAAGCTCCTACGAGCAGTACTTC
- TRBJ2-3 TRBV5-1 - CASSFEGDTQYF TGCGCCAGCAGCTTCGAGGGAGATACGCAGTATTTT
- TRBJ2-7 TRBV7-2 - CASSFGGPGLYEQYF TGTGCCAGCAGCTTTGGTGGGCCTGGTCTGTACGAGCAGTACTTC
- TRBJ1-5 TRBV28 - CASSGGGRGNQPQHF TGTGCCAGCAGTGGCGGGGGGCGGGGCAATCAGCCCCAGCATTTT
TRBD1 TRBJ1-5 TRBV27 - CASSSRQGSNQPQHF TGTGCCAGCAGTTCCCGACAGGGGAGCAATCAGCCCCAGCATTTT
- TRBJ1-2 TRBV5-6 once CASSPARGDYGYTF TGTGCCAGCAGCCCCGCCAGGGGCGACTATGGCTACACCTTC
- TRBJ1-2 TRBV11-2 - CASSPLGATDYGYTF TGTGCCAGCAGCCCCCTGGGGGCCACGGACTATGGCTACACCTTC
- TRBJ1-1 TRBV2 - CASSEFGNTEAFF TGTGCCAGCAGTGAATTTGGGAACACTGAAGCTTTCTTT
- TRBJ2-1 TRBV25-1 - CASSEFDSMSNEQFF TGTGCCAGCAGTGAATTTGACTCGATGAGCAATGAGCAGTTCTTC